This record looks at one T cell receptor beta chain sequence and its context. As yet, its antigen is unknown. This specimen comes from a study of response to subunit inactivated influenza vaccine. TCRdb reprocessed the RT-PCR reads with MiXCR, giving one entry per CDR3 protein. In the table there are about 300,000 distinct CDR3 sequences, roughly 22% of which are singletons. Points from the study as a whole: A suggestion made by the authors is that each seasonal influenza vaccination recruits few new T cells.

The germline V gene has CDR1 SEHNR and CDR2 FQNEAQ (reference sequence). The CDR3 runs to 16 residues. The junction had 8 bases not matched to a gene; V was cut back by 3 bases and J by 3 bases. Sequencing was performed on PBMCs from blood, taken about 19 months after vaccination. The rearrangement joins TRBV7-9 to TRBJ2-3, with 8 bases matching TRBD2. The origin of this receptor is a man aged 50-75 years who received an inactivated influenza vaccine. The CDR3 bases are TGTGCCAGCAGCTTTTCACGCGGGGGGTCGACAGATACGCAGTATTTT. Protein: CASSFSRGGSTDTQYF.